This T cell receptor beta chain was sequenced for a study of cytomegalovirus exposure and HLA in healthy donors. CDR3 size: 15 residues. The trim removed 5 bases at V and 5 bases at J, leaving 7 bases unmatched. Germline V lookup: CDR1 SGHRS, CDR2 YFSETQ. The PCR ran on 60 Vbeta and 13 Jbeta primers. Original processing methods: A later analysis tallied 87 million or so unique TCR beta chains, about 12 million of them shared. Assay: immunoSEQ multiplex PCR; the TCRdb copy retains only in-frame clones and omits some. D and trimming come from the DNA, and the V and J calls and clone size come from that table. Altogether 95,000 to 120,000 clones are present, roughly 72% being singletons, with the ten largest covering roughly 4.2%. Overall study results and limits: In all likelihood, a cluster of highly shared sequence variants was a sequencing artifact.

This clone was seen a single time. The antigen is unknown. The TCR was taken from a woman aged 35 to 49 in good health and CMV-seropositive. The chain couples TRBV5-1 to TRBJ2-5; the match to TRBD1 covers 12 bases. The sample comprised PBMCs. CDR3 residues: CASSRGQGAVETQYF. CDR3 in DNA: TGCGCCAGCAGTCGGGGACAGGGGGCAGTGGAGACCCAGTACTTC.